This entry describes one TCR beta chain. Trimming took 2 bases from V and 0 from J, leaving 8 bases between them. The CDR3 extends over 15 amino acids. Germline CDR1 SGHTA, CDR2 FQGNSA. Via MiXCR, TCRdb re-called the RT-PCR reads, giving one row per CDR3 protein. The table includes about 90,000 distinct CDR3 sequences, roughly 50% detected once. This specimen comes from a study of patients and donors after allogeneic stem cell transplantation. The receptor comes from a human donor who was either an allogeneic HSCT recipient or a stem cell or donor lymphocyte infusion donor (not recorded which). It is not recorded whose cells these are; they may come from a transplant donor. Sequences were obtained from blood, either unsorted or a sorted T cell fraction (not recorded which). V is TRBV7-2 and J is TRBJ1-5; D remains unclear. Here the CDR3 reads CASSLMGNSNQPQHF. The CDR3 coding sequence is TGTGCCAGCAGCTTAATGGGGAATAGCAATCAGCCCCAGCATTTT.